These T cell receptor beta chains were read from a single sample in a study of OX40 agonist ivuxolimab in advanced cancers. Profiling relied on immunoSEQ multiplex PCR, and the TCRdb table lists in-frame clones only, not all of them. The repertoire holds fewer than 70,000 clones, with around 90% as singletons. Here the sequenced sample was CD4+ or CD8+ T cells sorted from blood, taken in a trial of the OX40 agonist ivuxolimab. The receptor set was obtained from an adult with an advanced solid tumor such as melanoma, head and neck, liver or kidney cancer. The conserved cysteine and the conserved F or W are not part of the CDR3 here. Fields, in order: clone size, V gene, CDR3 protein. For some rows the clone size is stated as once, few or many, or as a class when expanded; others skip it.

clone_size: .
v_call: TRBV29-1
cdr3_aa: SGSTGSYEQY

clone_size: .
v_call: TRBV29-1
cdr3_aa: SVQSGDYGYT

clone_size: .
v_call: TRBV5-1
cdr3_aa: ASSISMTSGQETQY

clone_size: .
v_call: TRBV29-1
cdr3_aa: SVRDTSEEY

clone_size: .
v_call: TRBV5-1
cdr3_aa: ASSFSDRALVGTDTQY

clone_size: .
v_call: TRBV28
cdr3_aa: ASRHGGTGDSYEQY

clone_size: .
v_call: TRBV10-3
cdr3_aa: ATSGGSWDEQF

clone_size: .
v_call: TRBV29-1
cdr3_aa: SVAVEDSLNEKLF

clone_size: .
v_call: TRBV29-1
cdr3_aa: SVGVGRKNIQY

clone_size: .
v_call: TRBV18
cdr3_aa: ASSARNEGGAGYGYT

clone_size: .
v_call: TRBV5-1
cdr3_aa: ASSYGTSGPYEQY

clone_size: .
v_call: TRBV28
cdr3_aa: ASKVAGVIYNEQF

clone_size: .
v_call: TRBV28
cdr3_aa: ASSLETSGGYEQY

clone_size: .
v_call: TRBV11-2
cdr3_aa: ASSPGHPRFGQY

clone_size: .
v_call: TRBV28
cdr3_aa: ASRPGQGDIQY

clone_size: .
v_call: TRBV6-1
cdr3_aa: AGGAGIASYEQY

clone_size: .
v_call: TRBV2
cdr3_aa: ASSEHRGNTEAF

clone_size: .
v_call: TRBV6-4
cdr3_aa: ARGQENTEAF

clone_size: once
v_call: TRBV10-3
cdr3_aa: AISESFGGGASGANVLT

clone_size: .
v_call: TRBV30
cdr3_aa: AWSGDSNQPQH

clone_size: .
v_call: TRBV6-6
cdr3_aa: ASSLDRGSEQF

clone_size: .
v_call: TRBV7-2
cdr3_aa: ASSAQGLAQH

clone_size: .
v_call: TRBV5-4
cdr3_aa: ASSKGQGYEQY

clone_size: .
v_call: TRBV2
cdr3_aa: ASRKLRDGYT

clone_size: .
v_call: TRBV6-5
cdr3_aa: ASSESLGDTEAF

clone_size: .
v_call: TRBV7-8
cdr3_aa: ASSSTGTNSDTQY

clone_size: .
v_call: TRBV28
cdr3_aa: ASSPWTSHTGELF

clone_size: .
v_call: TRBV5-3
cdr3_aa: ARSPTSAQY

clone_size: .
v_call: TRBV5-1
cdr3_aa: ASSLLGGGEKLF

clone_size: .
v_call: TRBV5-6
cdr3_aa: ASSLFFGGSSYNSPLH

clone_size: .
v_call: TRBV28
cdr3_aa: ASSPTVYGYT

clone_size: .
v_call: TRBV6-6
cdr3_aa: ASSQPGTGGGYT

clone_size: .
v_call: TRBV21-1
cdr3_aa: ASSTRQEGAEQF

clone_size: medium-sized
v_call: TRBV7-6
cdr3_aa: ASSAGTGGVNEQF

clone_size: .
v_call: TRBV18
cdr3_aa: ASSPRLASDEQY

clone_size: .
v_call: TRBV6-5
cdr3_aa: ASSYTTGDNEKLF

clone_size: .
v_call: TRBV27
cdr3_aa: ASSYFGQGESEQY

clone_size: .
v_call: TRBV10-3
cdr3_aa: AISAQGENIQY

clone_size: .
v_call: TRBV7-3
cdr3_aa: ASSLAIEAFGGLDYGYT